This TCR beta chain is from a study of blood T cell repertoires in COVID-19. Source study methods: How many nucleated cells were present was estimated from reference gene primer amplification. The data were produced by immunoSEQ multiplex PCR, yet TCRdb's version contains in-frame clones alone and is incomplete. The V and J calls and the clone size are those of that table, but D and trimming were determined from the DNA. The data hold about 180,000 clones, with around 90% observed a single time. Donors in Cohort 3 counted as recovered after two negative PCRs, clearance, or symptom resolution. This clone has more than one count but fewer than ten. Trimming left V 10 bases short and J 4 bases short, with 15 bases between. The CDR3 has 13 amino acids. Germline values: CDR1 SNHLY, CDR2 FYNNEI.

The V call is TRBV2, the J call TRBJ2-3; D call uncertain. Sequenced: PBMCs or T cells enriched from blood (not recorded which). The sequence was collected from a woman younger than 30 who had recovered from COVID-19. The CDR3 here is CATRLSLPDTQYF. CDR3 nucleotides: TGTGCCACGCGACTCAGTCTACCAGATACGCAGTATTTT.